This T cell receptor (beta chain) appears in the sequencing data of a study of patients and donors after allogeneic stem cell transplantation. In TCRdb, the RT-PCR reads were re-called with MiXCR into one record per CDR3 protein. This sample has about 96,000 distinct CDR3 sequences, with about 44% found just once. Germline loops: CDR1 MNHEY, CDR2 SMNVEV (reference sequence). The CDR3 runs 14 residues. With 8 bases clipped from V and 6 bases from J, the junction kept 12 bases outside the gene matches. The genes are TRBV27 and TRBJ1-1; 7 bases agree with TRBD1. Sequencing input: blood, either unsorted or a sorted T cell fraction (not recorded which). The TCR was taken from a human donor who was either an allogeneic HSCT recipient or a stem cell or donor lymphocyte infusion donor (not recorded which). It is not recorded whose cells these are; they may come from a transplant donor. The CDR3 DNA is TGTGCCAGCCATAAAAGGGGGCAACGGGCTGAAGCTTTCTTT. Amino acid sequence: CASHKRGQRAEAFF.